The T cell receptor (beta chain) under discussion was sequenced for a study of blood T cell repertoires in COVID-19. In its sample, this clone was seen a few times. Trimming stripped 0 bases from V and 2 bases from J, with 8 bases between. CDR1 and CDR2 from the germline V gene are GTSNPN and SVGIG (reference sequence). CDR3 length: 14 amino acids. Data came from immunoSEQ multiplex PCR; TCRdb stores just in-frame clones and leaves some out. The repertoire holds around 300,000 clones, with around 86% as singletons. Sequencing was performed on PBMCs or T cells enriched from blood (not recorded which). The receptor's source is a middle-aged woman who had recovered from COVID-19. This chain joins TRBV30 and TRBJ1-3; D unclear. The CDR3 region has the DNA TGTGCCTGGAGTGTAAAGCCGACTGGAAACACCATATATTTT. It translates to CAWSVKPTGNTIYF.